The clone carrying this T cell receptor beta chain was detected only once. These data come from a study of cytotoxic CD8 clonotypes in ibrutinib-treated CLL. Study overall: After a median around 11 months on treatment (6 to 36), response samples were drawn.

Investigators sought sequencing depths of between 1 in 200,000 and 1 in 1 million T cells. Measured with immunoSEQ multiplex PCR; TCRdb has only the in-frame clones, and not every one. The sample consists of around 250,000 clones, under 75% of them appearing once. There are 12 residues in the CDR3. Germline assignment: CDR1 SGHNT and CDR2 YYREEE (reference sequence). V was pared by 3 bases and J by 4 bases, with 6 bases between. The chain recombines TRBV5-4 with TRBJ2-3; unclear D gene. The receptor comes from a human donor with chronic lymphocytic leukemia. The sequencing here drew on PBMCs, taken after 24 months of ibrutinib treatment. Here the CDR3 reads CASSSQSDTQYF. CDR3 nucleotides: TGTGCCAGCAGCTCCCAGTCAGATACGCAGTATTTT. The variable domain in full, completed from reference TRBV5-4 and TRBJ2-3, reads ETGVTQSPTHLIKTRGQQVTLRCSSQSGHNTVSWYQQALGQGPQFIFQYYREEENGRGNFPPRFSGLQFPNYSSELNVNALELDDSALYLCASSSQSDTQYFGPGTRLTVL.